This TCR beta chain was found in a study of long-term antiretroviral therapy in people with HIV. Study-level findings and limits: Transplant-donor-level diversity was not reached after ART, though diversity increased.

A note on this clone: Its antigen remains unknown.

Trimming took 4 bases from V and 6 from J, leaving 10 bases between them. CDR1 and CDR2 (germline): LNHDA, SQIVND (reference sequence). The CDR3 spans 13 residues. No donor had fewer than one pre-ART PBMC sample or fewer than two post-ART PBMC samples. Samples were assayed with immunoSEQ v3.0 at survey level. Libraries were prepared by immunoSEQ multiplex PCR; TCRdb keeps only in-frame clonotypes and omits some of them. The sample consists of fewer than 30,000 clones, 95% of them appearing once. This sample comprised unsorted PBMCs, obtained 5.3 years after starting antiretroviral therapy. V and J are TRBV19 and TRBJ2-1, with a weak D call TRBD2 (5 bases). The clonotype was recovered from a man aged 30-40 years with HIV. CDR3 nucleotide sequence: TGTGCCAGTAGTACTAGGGAGATCAATGAGCAGTTCTTC. It codes for CASSTREINEQFF.